These T cell receptor beta chains were read from a single sample in a study of human T cells and chemical hapten exposure. TCRdb ran MiXCR on the RACE reads and lists one entry per CDR3 protein. The repertoire holds about 70,000 distinct CDR3 sequences, with about 6% as singletons. The sample comprised whole blood. Receptors were obtained from a female donor in good health. Some clones in this sample may be carry-over from other donors' samples. CDR3s include the opening cysteine and the closing phenylalanine or tryptophan. Each record gives: V gene, CDR3 length, J gene, D gene, clone size, CDR3 DNA, CDR3 protein. D genes are given only for firm matches. Rows may omit the clone size; those that give it use once, few, many or a size class.

V: TRBV3-1; length: 13; J: TRBJ2-5; D: TRBD2; size: NA; DNA: TGTGCCAGCAGCCCAGCGGGAGGGGAGACCCAGTACTTC; CDR3: CASSPAGGETQYF
V: TRBV20-1; length: 13; J: TRBJ1-1; D: NA; size: many; DNA: TGCAGTGCTAGGGTCCTGAGGTTTGCTGAAGCTTTCTTT; CDR3: CSARVLRFAEAFF
V: TRBV3-1; length: 14; J: TRBJ2-1; D: TRBD2; size: few; DNA: TGTGCCAGCAGTCGAAGCGGGAGGGCCGGTGAGCAGTTCTTC; CDR3: CASSRSGRAGEQFF
V: TRBV24-1; length: 14; J: TRBJ2-2; D: NA; size: once; DNA: TGTGCCACCAGTGGGGTAGGGAACACCGGGGAGCTGTTTTTT; CDR3: CATSGVGNTGELFF
V: TRBV28; length: 15; J: TRBJ2-5; D: NA; size: many; DNA: TGTGCCAGCAGACCCCGAGACAGACGCCAAGAGACCCAGTACTTC; CDR3: CASRPRDRRQETQYF
V: TRBV28; length: 14; J: TRBJ2-3; D: TRBD1; size: NA; DNA: TGTGCCAGCAGTTTAGAGACAGGGGAAGATACGCAGTATTTT; CDR3: CASSLETGEDTQYF
V: TRBV11-3; length: 13; J: TRBJ1-6; D: NA; size: NA; DNA: TGTGCCAGCAGCTTAGATAGGGGGAGTCTCCTCCACTTT; CDR3: CASSLDRGSLLHF
V: TRBV29-1; length: 11; J: TRBJ2-3; D: NA; size: few; DNA: TGCAGCGTTGTAGTAACAGATACGCAGTATTTT; CDR3: CSVVVTDTQYF
V: TRBV27; length: 16; J: TRBJ2-7; D: NA; size: many; DNA: TGTGCCAGCAGTTTGATCGGGTCCCACCGAAACTACGAGCAGTACTTC; CDR3: CASSLIGSHRNYEQYF
V: TRBV7-2; length: 15; J: TRBJ1-3; D: NA; size: NA; DNA: TGTGCCAGCATCCGAGCAGGGGATTCTGGAAACACCATATATTTT; CDR3: CASIRAGDSGNTIYF
V: TRBV10-3; length: 16; J: TRBJ1-2; D: TRBD1; size: few; DNA: TGTGCCATCAATCCGGGACAGGGAGTTCCTAACTATGGCTACACCTTC; CDR3: CAINPGQGVPNYGYTF
V: TRBV5-4; length: 16; J: TRBJ2-3; D: NA; size: many; DNA: TGTGCCAGCAGCTTGGTGAGCCAGCTCAGCACAGATACGCAGTATTTT; CDR3: CASSLVSQLSTDTQYF
V: TRBV14; length: 12; J: TRBJ2-1; D: NA; size: NA; DNA: TGTGCCAGCAGCCAAGTTAGGGATGAGAAGTTCTTC; CDR3: CASSQVRDEKFF
V: TRBV12-3/TRBV12-4; length: 14; J: TRBJ2-1; D: TRBD2; size: many; DNA: TGTGCCAGCAGTTTGCGGGAGGCGAACAATGAGCAGTTCTTC; CDR3: CASSLREANNEQFF
V: TRBV30; length: 13; J: TRBJ1-1; D: NA; size: NA; DNA: TGTGCCTGGAGTGGGACACTAAACACTGAAGCTTTCTTT; CDR3: CAWSGTLNTEAFF
V: TRBV3-1; length: 12; J: TRBJ2-7; D: NA; size: NA; DNA: TGTGCCAGCAGCCAAGATAAGGGCGAGCAGTACTTC; CDR3: CASSQDKGEQYF
V: TRBV20-1; length: 14; J: TRBJ2-1; D: TRBD2; size: many; DNA: TGCAGTGCTGAGACTAGCGCCCATCCGAATGAGCAGTTCTTC; CDR3: CSAETSAHPNEQFF
V: TRBV4-2; length: 17; J: TRBJ1-2; D: NA; size: many; DNA: TGTGCCAGCAGCCAGCGGACGGAGTCCTTCGAGAGTGATGGCTACACCTTC; CDR3: CASSQRTESFESDGYTF
V: TRBV6-6; length: 16; J: TRBJ2-2; D: NA; size: many; DNA: TGTGCCAGCAGTTACACATTACTAGGGCACACCGGGGAGCTGTTTTTT; CDR3: CASSYTLLGHTGELFF
V: TRBV5-5; length: 14; J: TRBJ2-3; D: TRBD1; size: few; DNA: TGTGCCAGCATTAAAGGGGGCAGAATCGATACGCAGTATTTT; CDR3: CASIKGGRIDTQYF
V: TRBV2; length: 14; J: TRBJ2-3; D: NA; size: NA; DNA: TGTGCCAGCACAGACCCCGGCAGCACAGATACGCAGTATTTT; CDR3: CASTDPGSTDTQYF
V: TRBV12-3/TRBV12-4; length: 14; J: TRBJ2-3; D: TRBD2; size: many; DNA: TGTGCCAGCAGTTTTCTAGCGGGAGCAGATACGCAGTATTTT; CDR3: CASSFLAGADTQYF
V: TRBV29-1; length: 16; J: TRBJ2-1; D: TRBD2; size: few; DNA: TGCAGCGTTGAAGATCGAACCAGCGGGAGGTACAATGAGCAGTTCTTC; CDR3: CSVEDRTSGRYNEQFF
V: TRBV7-2; length: 12; J: TRBJ1-2; D: NA; size: many; DNA: TGTGCCAGCAGCTTATTGATTTATGGCTACACCTTC; CDR3: CASSLLIYGYTF
V: TRBV12-3/TRBV12-4; length: 15; J: TRBJ2-3; D: NA; size: few; DNA: TGTGCCAGCAGTTTAGGGCAGGGTGGCACAGATACGCAGTATTTT; CDR3: CASSLGQGGTDTQYF
V: TRBV4-2; length: 15; J: TRBJ1-5; D: NA; size: NA; DNA: TGTGCCAGCAGCCAATCTTCTAGTCCCAATCAGCCCCAGCATTTT; CDR3: CASSQSSSPNQPQHF
V: TRBV7-8; length: 14; J: TRBJ1-1; D: NA; size: many; DNA: TGTGCCAGCAGCTTAGTAGCGCTGAACACTGAAGCTTTCTTT; CDR3: CASSLVALNTEAFF
V: TRBV7-3; length: 14; J: TRBJ2-1; D: NA; size: many; DNA: TGTGCCAGCAGCCCCCAGGGGAGGGGCAATGAGCAGTTCTTC; CDR3: CASSPQGRGNEQFF
V: TRBV5-4; length: 14; J: TRBJ1-1; D: NA; size: few; DNA: TGTGCCAGCAGCTTGAGGGGGGGTAACACTGAAGCTTTCTTT; CDR3: CASSLRGGNTEAFF
V: TRBV6-5; length: 15; J: TRBJ2-1; D: TRBD2; size: NA; DNA: TGTGCCAGCAGCATGCTAGCGGGAGGGCGGAATGAGCAGTTCTTC; CDR3: CASSMLAGGRNEQFF
V: TRBV6-2/TRBV6-3; length: 15; J: TRBJ1-5; D: NA; size: many; DNA: TGTGCCAGCGCCCTTGACGTTTATAGCAATCAGCCCCAGCATTTT; CDR3: CASALDVYSNQPQHF
V: TRBV7-9; length: 12; J: TRBJ2-5; D: NA; size: many; DNA: TGTGCCAGCAGCTTGATGGGAGAGACCCAGTACTTC; CDR3: CASSLMGETQYF
V: TRBV28; length: 14; J: TRBJ2-4; D: TRBD1; size: many; DNA: TGTGCCACCGGAAGACAGGGGGCCAAAAACATTCAGTACTTC; CDR3: CATGRQGAKNIQYF
V: TRBV6-5; length: 15; J: TRBJ1-1; D: NA; size: few; DNA: TGTGCCAGCAGTTACTCAGGACAGAGACACACTGAAGCTTTCTTT; CDR3: CASSYSGQRHTEAFF
V: TRBV11-2; length: 16; J: TRBJ2-1; D: TRBD2; size: many; DNA: TGTGCCAGCAGCTTAGGTACTAGCGGGAGGAACAATGAGCAGTTCTTC; CDR3: CASSLGTSGRNNEQFF
V: TRBV6-1; length: 16; J: TRBJ2-5; D: NA; size: NA; DNA: TGTGCCAGCAGTGGGAATCGACGGGGGCTCGGAGAGACCCAGTACTTC; CDR3: CASSGNRRGLGETQYF
V: TRBV19; length: 15; J: TRBJ1-2; D: TRBD1; size: few; DNA: TGTGCCAGTAAAGGGACAGTCTGGGGGGACTATGGCTACACCTTC; CDR3: CASKGTVWGDYGYTF
V: TRBV6-2/TRBV6-3; length: 15; J: TRBJ2-7; D: TRBD1; size: NA; DNA: TGTGCCAGCAGGACCCCCGGGACAGGGACCTACGAGCAGTACTTC; CDR3: CASRTPGTGTYEQYF
V: TRBV20-1; length: 13; J: TRBJ2-7; D: TRBD1; size: many; DNA: TGCAGTGCTAGGACAGGGGTGGGCTACGAGCAGTACTTC; CDR3: CSARTGVGYEQYF
V: TRBV29-1; length: 13; J: TRBJ2-2; D: NA; size: few; DNA: TGCAGCGTTGTATCAGCACTCACCGGGGAGCTGTTTTTT; CDR3: CSVVSALTGELFF
V: TRBV10-3; length: 14; J: TRBJ1-6; D: TRBD1; size: NA; DNA: TGTGCCATCAGGGATGGACAGGGGGCTACACCCCTCCACTTT; CDR3: CAIRDGQGATPLHF
V: TRBV13; length: 15; J: TRBJ2-1; D: TRBD2; size: many; DNA: TGTGCCAGCAGCCCCGGACTAGCGGGAGGTGGTGAGCAGTTCTTC; CDR3: CASSPGLAGGGEQFF
V: TRBV6-6; length: 18; J: TRBJ1-1; D: TRBD1; size: few; DNA: TGTGCCAGCAGTCCAGCTCCTGGACAGGGGGCCGCAAACACTGAAGCTTTCTTT; CDR3: CASSPAPGQGAANTEAFF
V: TRBV20-1; length: 11; J: TRBJ2-7; D: NA; size: NA; DNA: TGCAGTGTTAGACAGGCCTACGAGCAGTACTTC; CDR3: CSVRQAYEQYF
V: TRBV7-2; length: 16; J: TRBJ1-6; D: NA; size: few; DNA: TGTGCCAGCAGTCGATTACCGGGGTCCTATAATTCACCCCTCCACTTT; CDR3: CASSRLPGSYNSPLHF
V: TRBV20-1; length: 14; J: TRBJ2-1; D: NA; size: many; DNA: TGCAGTGCAGCGAGTCCGACAGAACAATTGGAGCAGTTCTTC; CDR3: CSAASPTEQLEQFF
V: TRBV6-4; length: 15; J: TRBJ2-2; D: NA; size: few; DNA: TGTGCCAGCAGTGATGGACAGGAGGGCGCCGGGGAGCTGTTTTTT; CDR3: CASSDGQEGAGELFF
V: TRBV12-3/TRBV12-4; length: 14; J: TRBJ1-2; D: NA; size: many; DNA: TGTGCCAGCAGTGGCGGGAGTATGAGCTATGGCTACACCTTC; CDR3: CASSGGSMSYGYTF
V: TRBV28; length: 15; J: TRBJ1-2; D: NA; size: NA; DNA: TGTGCCAGCAGTTCGGAACTGGAAGCTAACTATGGCTACACCTTC; CDR3: CASSSELEANYGYTF
V: TRBV20-1; length: 15; J: TRBJ2-3; D: NA; size: many; DNA: TGCAGTGCTCGTAGACTAGGCGGTGTAACAGATACGCAGTATTTT; CDR3: CSARRLGGVTDTQYF
V: TRBV9; length: 19; J: TRBJ2-3; D: TRBD2; size: many; DNA: TGTGCCAGCAGCGTAGGGCTAGCGGGAGGGCCCCGTCGCACAGATACGCAGTATTTT; CDR3: CASSVGLAGGPRRTDTQYF
V: TRBV29-1; length: 14; J: TRBJ2-7; D: NA; size: many; DNA: TGCAGCGCTGGGCTTGGGGGGGACAGAGGGGAGCAGTACTTC; CDR3: CSAGLGGDRGEQYF
V: TRBV29-1; length: 13; J: TRBJ1-1; D: NA; size: NA; DNA: TGCAGCGTTGAATCGACTGGGGCCTATGAAGCTTTCTTT; CDR3: CSVESTGAYEAFF
V: TRBV2; length: 14; J: TRBJ2-1; D: NA; size: NA; DNA: TGTGCCAGCAGTGTCGACACAGTGGTAAATGAGCAGTTCTTC; CDR3: CASSVDTVVNEQFF
V: TRBV20-1; length: 14; J: TRBJ2-7; D: TRBD2; size: NA; DNA: TGCAGTGCTAGAGAGACTAGCGGGAACCACGAGCAGTACTTC; CDR3: CSARETSGNHEQYF